One sample yielded the 14 T cell receptor beta chains listed below, sequenced in a study of blood T cell repertoires in COVID-19. Generated by immunoSEQ multiplex PCR, the TCRdb table keeps only in-frame clones and is missing some. The sample includes approximately 89,000 clones, roughly 84% of them seen just once. The specimen sequenced was peripheral blood. Receptors originate from a woman aged 70 to 79 with acute or convalescent COVID-19.

The chain carries TRBV3-1 (or the pseudogene TRBV3-2) and TRBJ2-5; D possibly corresponds to TRBD2 (5 bases). The CDR3 consists of 14 residues. V was trimmed by 4 bases and J by 5 bases, leaving 14 bases between them. CDR1 is LGHDT, CDR2 YNNKEL, per germline (reference sequence). CDR3 amino acids: CASSRITSAETQYF. CDR3 in DNA: TGTGCCAGCAGCCGAATAACTAGTGCGGAGACCCAGTACTTC.

The chain employs TRBV29-1 and TRBJ1-1, with 9 nucleotides matching TRBD1. The V gene's germline CDR1 is SQVTM and CDR2 ANQGSEA. V lost 7 bases and J lost 3; bases outside the gene matches: 9. The CDR3 is 14 amino acids. CDR3 nucleotides: TGCAGCGCCCGGGGGGGACAGGGTTACACTGAAGCTTTCTTT. As protein: CSARGGQGYTEAFF.

The CDR3 loop is CASSQDSWDSLPYGYTF. DNA for the CDR3: TGTGCCAGCAGCCAAGATTCTTGGGACAGCTTACCCTATGGCTACACCTTC. The gene calls are TRBV3-1 (or the pseudogene TRBV3-2) and TRBJ1-2; 7 nucleotides line up with TRBD1. CDR3 length: 17 residues. Germline V gene sequence: CDR1 LGHDT, CDR2 YNNKEL (reference sequence). The V segment lost 0 bases and the J segment 4 bases; nucleotides outside the gene matches: 11.

The chain employs TRBV15 and TRBJ2-3, with 10 bases matching TRBD2. The V and J ends lost 0 bases and 2 bases, in that order; junction bases with no gene match: 2. Germline V gene sequence: CDR1 LNHNV, CDR2 YYDKDF (reference sequence). This CDR3 spans 16 amino acids. CDR3 coding DNA: TGTGCCACCAGCAGAGATCTAGCGGGGGCCACAGATACGCAGTATTTT. This sequence encodes CATSRDLAGATDTQYF.

The J gene is TRBJ1-2, the V gene TRBV27; tentative D call: TRBD1 (5 bases). Trimming removed 2 bases from V and 5 bases from J, with 6 bases in between. CDR3 size: 12 residues. Germline loops: CDR1 MNHEY, CDR2 SMNVEV (reference sequence). For the CDR3, the DNA is TGTGCCAGCAGTTTAAAGGGGTATGGCTACACCTTC. Translating gives CASSLKGYGYTF.

The V call is TRBV7-9, the J call TRBJ1-1; D remains ambiguous. Germline CDR1 SEHNR, CDR2 FQNEAQ (reference sequence). V was trimmed by 3 bases and J by 4 bases, leaving 9 bases between them. This CDR3 region has 13 residues. The CDR3 nucleotides read TGTGCCAGCAGCTTTGAGGGCGGCACTGAAGCTTTCTTT. Amino acids: CASSFEGGTEAFF.

This clone was counted only a few times. This same CDR3 is encoded by further DNA sequences in the sample. The chain has TRBV10-3 and TRBJ2-1, with 10 bases aligning to TRBD2. Germline trimming cut 0 bases from V and 5 bases from J; bases unmatched to any gene: 4. This CDR3 contains 16 residues. Germline lookup yields CDR1 ENHRY and CDR2 SYGVKD. The CDR3 here is CAISESVTSGDNEQFF. The CDR3 DNA sequence: TGTGCCATCAGTGAGTCTGTAACTAGCGGGGACAATGAGCAGTTCTTC.

This clone was observed a single time. The V call is TRBV21-1, the J call TRBJ1-2; TRBD1 reflects the table's D call only, with no check against the DNA. TRBV21-1 is classified as a pseudogene. The CDR3 is 15 residues long. CDR3 residues: CASSKLTGFRYGYTF. For the CDR3, the DNA is TGTGCCAGCAGCAAATTAACAGGGTTTCGCTATGGCTACACCTTC.

This sequence joins TRBV6-2 or TRBV6-3 and TRBJ2-3, with TRBD2 matching over 7 bases. This CDR3 is built from 14 residues. Per germline, CDR1 MNHEY and CDR2 SVGEGT. Losses at the gene ends were 5 bases for V and 4 bases for J; bases not matched to a gene: 6. As DNA, the CDR3 is TGTGCCAGCAGTCTCGGACTAGACCCAGATACGCAGTATTTT. Protein sequence: CASSLGLDPDTQYF.

The rearrangement uses TRBV4-3 and TRBJ2-1, with TRBD2 matching 13 bases. From germline, CDR1 is LGHNA and CDR2 YSLEER. CDR3 length: 19 residues. The junction had 14 bases not matched to a gene; V was cut back by 4 bases and J by 5 bases. In DNA, the CDR3 is TGCGCCAGCAGCCGCGTCAGCTATTGGACTAGCGGGAGTGACAATGAGCAGTTCTTC. Its protein product is CASSRVSYWTSGSDNEQFF.

In its sample, this clone was seen many times. V usage is TRBV2 and J usage is TRBJ1-5; D is unresolved. Germline-derived CDR1 and CDR2 are SNHLY and FYNNEI. The CDR3 consists of 12 residues. Trimming took off 2 bases at V and 7 bases at J, with 6 bases between the two ends. The CDR3 nucleotides are TGTGCCAGCAGTGAAAAGCGGCAGCCCCAGCATTTT. It yields the protein CASSEKRQPQHF. The full variable domain, rest sourced from reference TRBV2 and TRBJ1-5, is EPEVTQTPSHQVTQMGQEVILRCVPISNHLYFYWYRQILGQKVEFLVSFYNNEISEKSEIFDDQFSVERPDGSNFTLKIRSTKLEDSAMYFCASSEKRQPQHFGDGTRLSIL.

The chain recombines TRBV10-3 with TRBJ2-1, with a weak D call TRBD2 (6 bases). CDR1 ENHRY and CDR2 SYGVKD come from the germline V gene. This CDR3 has 13 amino acids. CDR3 residues: CVIGGATYNEQFF. The CDR3, as DNA: TGTGTCATTGGCGGGGCCACCTACAATGAGCAGTTCTTC.

The rearrangement links TRBV11-2 to TRBJ2-3, with a possible D match to TRBD1 (5 bases). Trimming removed 6 bases at V and 2 bases at J, with 18 bases between. The CDR3 is made up of 16 amino acids. Germline V gene data show CDR1 as SGHAT and CDR2 as FQNNGV. The CDR3 DNA sequence: TGTGCCAGCAGGGAAGCCTCTAGGGGCTACACAGATACGCAGTATTTT. Translated, it gives CASREASRGYTDTQYF. The full variable domain, its missing parts supplied by reference TRBV11-2 and TRBJ2-3, is EAGVAQSPRYKIIEKRQSVAFWCNPISGHATLYWYQQILGQGPKLLIQFQNNGVVDDSQLPKDRFSAERLKGVDSTLKIQPAKLEDSAVYLCASREASRGYTDTQYFGPGTRLTVL.

This chain's CDR3 is CASRPQVRTEAFF. The CDR3 DNA is TGTGCCAGCAGGCCACAGGTTAGGACTGAAGCTTTCTTT. This sequence joins TRBV28 and TRBJ1-1; tentative D call: TRBD1 (5 bases). There are 13 residues in the CDR3. V lost 6 bases and J 5 bases, leaving 13 bases between the germline ends. Looked up from germline, CDR1 is MDHEN and CDR2 is SYDVKM.